This entry describes one T cell receptor (beta chain). These data belong to a study of blood T cell repertoires in COVID-19. The table came from immunoSEQ multiplex PCR; TCRdb's copy has only in-frame clones and leaves some out. This table has about 240,000 clones, approximately 84% appearing once. CDR1 and CDR2 from the germline V gene are KGHSH and LQKENI. Unmatched junction bases numbered 9, after V lost 0 bases and J lost 0 bases. This CDR3 has 20 residues. The sequencing sample was made of peripheral blood. V gene TRBV18 combines with J gene TRBJ2-4; TRBD2 aligns across 12 bases. The sequence was obtained from a man aged 45 to 65 with acute or convalescent COVID-19. CDR3 region: CASSPPGLAGSKIAKNIQYF. For the CDR3, the DNA is TGTGCCAGCTCACCACCGGGACTAGCGGGCTCGAAAATAGCCAAAAACATTCAGTACTTC.